This T cell receptor (beta chain) came from a study of T cells in tuberculosis. Method: immunoSEQ multiplex PCR; TCRdb's copy keeps in-frame clones and lacks some. The data contain tens of thousands of clones, around 91% of them singletons. Whole-study findings and limits: The TCR-beta difference was not significant; alpha differences partly reflected length.

On this clone: Its target is unknown.

Sequencing was carried out using PBMCs. This TCR was sampled from a donor aged 10-29 years with latent tuberculosis or without tuberculosis infection.

The CDR3 loop reads CASSPPEGEAFF. The DNA for the CDR3 is TGTGCCAGCTCACCGCCGGAGGGTGAAGCTTTCTTT. The chain combines TRBV18 with TRBJ1-1; D gene ambiguous. V lost 3 bases and J lost 7, with 9 bases in between. CDR3 length: 12 amino acids. CDR1 and CDR2 (germline): KGHSH, LQKENI.